A single T cell receptor beta chain is shown here with its context. Its antigen is undetermined. Version v3.0 of the immunoSEQ assay was performed at survey level. The table came from immunoSEQ multiplex PCR; TCRdb's copy has only in-frame clones and leaves some out. In the table there are roughly 30,000 clones, about 96% of which are singletons. The data were obtained in a study of long-term antiretroviral therapy in people with HIV. The CDR3 extends over 12 amino acids. V gave up 3 bases and J gave up 6 bases, with 9 bases separating them. Germline V gene data show CDR1 as LNHDA and CDR2 as SQIVND (reference sequence). General observations from the study: Collection spanned 2004 to 2017; ART regimens may be less effective than current ones.

Treated in the United States were all of the participants with HIV. The sequence was obtained from a young man with HIV. The specimen comprised unsorted PBMCs, sampled roughly 6.3 years after starting antiretroviral therapy. This sequence joins TRBV19 and TRBJ2-7; TRBD2 might be the D (5 bases). The CDR3 loop reads CASSIEGSEQYF. The CDR3 DNA reads as TGTGCCAGTAGTATCGAGGGAAGCGAGCAGTACTTC.